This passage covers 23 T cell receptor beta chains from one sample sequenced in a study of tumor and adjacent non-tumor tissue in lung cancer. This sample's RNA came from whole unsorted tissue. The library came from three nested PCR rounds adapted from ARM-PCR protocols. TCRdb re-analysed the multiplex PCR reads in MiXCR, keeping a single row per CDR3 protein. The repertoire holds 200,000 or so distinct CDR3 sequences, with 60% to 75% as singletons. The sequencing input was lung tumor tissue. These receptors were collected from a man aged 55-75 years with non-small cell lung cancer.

DNA for the CDR3: TGCGCCAGCAGCCAACACGCTAGCGGTACGAACACCGGGGAGCTGTTTTTT. Protein: CASSQHASGTNTGELFF. The chain links TRBV4-3 to TRBJ2-2; TRBD2 matches 7 bases. Germline CDR1 reads LGHNA; CDR2 reads YSLEER. The CDR3 sequence is 17 residues long. J lost 0 bases, V lost 2 bases, and 6 bases had no gene match.

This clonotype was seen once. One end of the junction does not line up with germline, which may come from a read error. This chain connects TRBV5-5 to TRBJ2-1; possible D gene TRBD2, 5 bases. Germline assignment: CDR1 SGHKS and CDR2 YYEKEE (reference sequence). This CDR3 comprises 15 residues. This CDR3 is CASSLTTSTYNGQFF. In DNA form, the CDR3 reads TGTGCCAGCAGCCTGACTACGAGCACCTACAATGGGCAGTTCTTC. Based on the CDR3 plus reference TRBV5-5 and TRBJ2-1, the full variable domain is DAGVTQSPTHLIKTRGQQVTLRCSPISGHKSVSWYQQVLGQGPQFIFQYYEKEERGRGNFPDRFSARQFPNYSSELNVNALLLGDSALYLCASSLTTSTYNGQFFGPGTRLTVL.

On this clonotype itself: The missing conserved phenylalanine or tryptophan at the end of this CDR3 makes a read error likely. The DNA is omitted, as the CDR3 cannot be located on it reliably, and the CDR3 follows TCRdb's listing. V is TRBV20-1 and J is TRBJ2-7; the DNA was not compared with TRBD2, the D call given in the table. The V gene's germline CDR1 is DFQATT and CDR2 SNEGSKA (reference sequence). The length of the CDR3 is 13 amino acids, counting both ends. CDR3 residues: CSASLLPDHEKYL.

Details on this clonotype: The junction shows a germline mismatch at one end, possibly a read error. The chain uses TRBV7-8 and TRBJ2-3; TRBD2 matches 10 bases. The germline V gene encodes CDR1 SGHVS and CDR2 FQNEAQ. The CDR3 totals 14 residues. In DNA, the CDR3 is TGTGCCAGCGGCTTAAGCGGGGGGGCCGATACGCAGTATTTT. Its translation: CASGLSGGADTQYF.

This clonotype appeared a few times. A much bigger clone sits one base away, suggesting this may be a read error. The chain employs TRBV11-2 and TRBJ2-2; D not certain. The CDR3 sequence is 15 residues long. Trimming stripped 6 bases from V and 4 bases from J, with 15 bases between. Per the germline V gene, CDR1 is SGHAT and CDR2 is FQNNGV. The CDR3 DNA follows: TGTGCCAGCAGGAGACCGGTACTCAGCACCGGGGAGCTGTTTTTT. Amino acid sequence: CASRRPVLSTGELFF.

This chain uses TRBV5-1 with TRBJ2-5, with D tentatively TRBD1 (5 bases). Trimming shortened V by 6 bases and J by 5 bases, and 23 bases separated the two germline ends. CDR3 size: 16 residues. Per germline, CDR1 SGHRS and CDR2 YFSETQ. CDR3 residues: CASTYSPGTAGETQYF. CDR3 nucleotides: TGCGCCAGCACCTACTCCCCCGGTACTGCAGGGGAGACCCAGTACTTC.

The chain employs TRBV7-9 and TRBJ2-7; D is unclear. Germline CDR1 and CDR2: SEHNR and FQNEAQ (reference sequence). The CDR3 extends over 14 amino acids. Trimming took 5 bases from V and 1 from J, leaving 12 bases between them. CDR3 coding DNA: TGTGCCAGCAGCCGCTTCTTGGAATCCTACGAGCAGTACTTC. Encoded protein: CASSRFLESYEQYF.

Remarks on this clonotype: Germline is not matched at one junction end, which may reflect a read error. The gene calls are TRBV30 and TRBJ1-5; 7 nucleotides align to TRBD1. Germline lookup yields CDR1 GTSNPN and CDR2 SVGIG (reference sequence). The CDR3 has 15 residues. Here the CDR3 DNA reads TGTGCCTGGAGTGTAAGGCGAGGGGGCTATCAACCCCGGCATTTT. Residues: CAWSVRRGGYQPRHF.

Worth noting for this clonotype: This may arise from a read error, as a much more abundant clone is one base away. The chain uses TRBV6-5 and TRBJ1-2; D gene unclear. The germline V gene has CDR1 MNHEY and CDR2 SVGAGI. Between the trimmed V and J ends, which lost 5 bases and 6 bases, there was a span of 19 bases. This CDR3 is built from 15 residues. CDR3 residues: CASSDPRGRNHGYTF. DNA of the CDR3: TGTGCCAGCAGTGACCCCCGCGGGCGGAACCATGGCTACACCTTC.

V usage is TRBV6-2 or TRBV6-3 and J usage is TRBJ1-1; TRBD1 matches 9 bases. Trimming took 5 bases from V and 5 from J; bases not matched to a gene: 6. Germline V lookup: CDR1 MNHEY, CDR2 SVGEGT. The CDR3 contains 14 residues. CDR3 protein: CASSPGTGRTEAFF. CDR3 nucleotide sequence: TGTGCCAGCAGTCCCGGGACAGGGAGGACTGAAGCTTTCTTT.

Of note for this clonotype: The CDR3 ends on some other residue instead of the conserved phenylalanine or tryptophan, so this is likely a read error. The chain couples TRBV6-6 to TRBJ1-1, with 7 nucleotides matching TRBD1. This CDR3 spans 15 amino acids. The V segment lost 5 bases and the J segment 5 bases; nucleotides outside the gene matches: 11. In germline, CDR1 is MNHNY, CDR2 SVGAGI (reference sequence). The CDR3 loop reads CASSPGTAWNTEAFC. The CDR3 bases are TGTGCCAGCAGTCCCGGGACAGCGTGGAATACTGAAGCTTTCTGT.

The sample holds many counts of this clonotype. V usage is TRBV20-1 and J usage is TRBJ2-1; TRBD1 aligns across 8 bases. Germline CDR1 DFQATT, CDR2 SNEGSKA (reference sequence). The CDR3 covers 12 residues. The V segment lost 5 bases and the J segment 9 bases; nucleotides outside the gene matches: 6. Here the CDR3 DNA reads TGCAGTGCTCTTGACAGGGGAGTTGAGCAGTTCTTC. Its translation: CSALDRGVEQFF.

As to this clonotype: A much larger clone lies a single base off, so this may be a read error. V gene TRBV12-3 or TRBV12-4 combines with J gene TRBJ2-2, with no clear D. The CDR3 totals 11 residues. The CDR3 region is CVSRSKVELFF. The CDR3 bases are TGTGTCAGCAGGAGCAAAGTGGAGCTGTTTTTT.

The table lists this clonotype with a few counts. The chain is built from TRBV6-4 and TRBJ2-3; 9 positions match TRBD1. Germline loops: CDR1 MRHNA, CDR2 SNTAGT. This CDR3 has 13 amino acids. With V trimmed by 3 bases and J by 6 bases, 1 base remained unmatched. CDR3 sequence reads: CASSEQGADTQYF. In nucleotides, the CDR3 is TGTGCCAGCAGTGAACAGGGGGCTGATACGCAGTATTTT.

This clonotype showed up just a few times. This chain's CDR3 is CASSEAKGIYEQYF. In nucleotides, the CDR3 is TGTGCCAGCAGTGAAGCAAAGGGAATCTACGAGCAGTACTTC. The gene calls are TRBV6-1 and TRBJ2-7; no clear D. In germline, CDR1 is MNHNS, CDR2 SASEGT. V was shortened by 0 bases and J by 3 bases, with 9 bases between the two germline ends. The CDR3 consists of 14 residues.

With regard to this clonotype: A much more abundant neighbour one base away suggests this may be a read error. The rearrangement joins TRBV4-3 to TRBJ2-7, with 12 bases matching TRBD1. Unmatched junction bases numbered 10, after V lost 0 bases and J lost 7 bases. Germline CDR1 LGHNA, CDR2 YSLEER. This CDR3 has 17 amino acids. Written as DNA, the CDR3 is TGCGCCAGCAGCCAAGATGGGCAGGGACAGGGGGCAGAGGAGCAGTACTTC. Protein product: CASSQDGQGQGAEEQYF.

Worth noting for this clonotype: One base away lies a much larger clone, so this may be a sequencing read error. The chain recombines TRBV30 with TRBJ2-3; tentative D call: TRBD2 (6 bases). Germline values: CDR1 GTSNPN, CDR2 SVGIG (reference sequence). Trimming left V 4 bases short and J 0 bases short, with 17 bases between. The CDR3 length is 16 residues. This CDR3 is CAWTRPGVTSTDTQYF. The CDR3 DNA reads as TGTGCCTGGACTCGTCCGGGGGTGACGAGCACAGATACGCAGTATTTT.

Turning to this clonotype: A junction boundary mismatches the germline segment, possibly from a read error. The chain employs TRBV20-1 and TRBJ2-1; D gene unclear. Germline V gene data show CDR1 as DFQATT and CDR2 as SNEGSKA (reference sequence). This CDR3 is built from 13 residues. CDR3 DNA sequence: TGCTGTGCTAGAGCCCCATCCTACAATGAGCAGTTCTTC. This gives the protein CCARAPSYNEQFF.

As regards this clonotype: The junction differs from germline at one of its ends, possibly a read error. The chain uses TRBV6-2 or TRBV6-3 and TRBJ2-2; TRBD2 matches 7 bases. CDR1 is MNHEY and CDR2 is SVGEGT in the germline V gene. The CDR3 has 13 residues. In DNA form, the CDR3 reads TGTACCAGCAGAGCGGGAAATATCGGGGAGCTGTCTTTT. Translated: CTSRAGNIGELSF.

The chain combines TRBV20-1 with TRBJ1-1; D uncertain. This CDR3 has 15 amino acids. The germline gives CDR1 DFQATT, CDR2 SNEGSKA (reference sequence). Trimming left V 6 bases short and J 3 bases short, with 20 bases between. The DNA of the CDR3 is TGCAGTGCCCCCCCCCCAACATGGGCGGACACTGAAGCTTTCTTT. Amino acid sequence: CSAPPPTWADTEAFF.

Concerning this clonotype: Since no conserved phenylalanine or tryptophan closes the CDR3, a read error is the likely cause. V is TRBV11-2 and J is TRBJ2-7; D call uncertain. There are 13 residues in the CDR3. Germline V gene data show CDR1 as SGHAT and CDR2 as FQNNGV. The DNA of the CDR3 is TGTGACAGCAGCTTAGGCAGGCTCTACGAGCAGTACTCC. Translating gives CDSSLGRLYEQYS.

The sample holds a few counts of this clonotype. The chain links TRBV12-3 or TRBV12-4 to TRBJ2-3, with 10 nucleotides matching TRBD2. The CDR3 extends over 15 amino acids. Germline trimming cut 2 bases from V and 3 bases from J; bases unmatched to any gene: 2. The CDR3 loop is CASSLTSGKTDTQYF. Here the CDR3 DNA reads TGTGCCAGCAGTTTAACTAGCGGGAAGACAGATACGCAGTATTTT.

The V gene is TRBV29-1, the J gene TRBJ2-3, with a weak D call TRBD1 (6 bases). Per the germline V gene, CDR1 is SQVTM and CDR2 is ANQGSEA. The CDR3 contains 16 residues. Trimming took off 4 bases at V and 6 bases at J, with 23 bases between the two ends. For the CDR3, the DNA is TGCAGCGTTGTAATTTGGACAGCGATCTTTCGTGATACGCAGTATTTT. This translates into CSVVIWTAIFRDTQYF.